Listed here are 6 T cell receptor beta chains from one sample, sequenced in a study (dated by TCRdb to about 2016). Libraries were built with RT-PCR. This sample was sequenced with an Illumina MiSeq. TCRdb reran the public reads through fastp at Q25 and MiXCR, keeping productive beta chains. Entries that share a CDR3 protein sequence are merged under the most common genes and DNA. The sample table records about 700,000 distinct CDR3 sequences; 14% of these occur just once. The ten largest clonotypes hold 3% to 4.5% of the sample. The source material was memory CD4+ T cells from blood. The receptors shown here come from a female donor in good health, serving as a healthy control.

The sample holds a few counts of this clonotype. CDR3 nucleotide sequence: TGTGCCAGCAGTCCATACCTCTCTGGGGCCAACGTCCTGACTTTC. Its protein is CASSPYLSGANVLTF. The chain joins TRBV12-3 or TRBV12-4 to TRBJ2-6; no clear D gene. V lost 5 bases and J 0 bases, leaving 8 bases between the germline ends. This CDR3 spans 15 amino acids.

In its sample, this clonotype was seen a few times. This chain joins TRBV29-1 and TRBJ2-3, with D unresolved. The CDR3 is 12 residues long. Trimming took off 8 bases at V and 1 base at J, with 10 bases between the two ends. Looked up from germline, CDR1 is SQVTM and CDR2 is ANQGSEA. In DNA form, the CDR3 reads TGCAGCTTTAACCCAGGCACAGATACGCAGTATTTT. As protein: CSFNPGTDTQYF.

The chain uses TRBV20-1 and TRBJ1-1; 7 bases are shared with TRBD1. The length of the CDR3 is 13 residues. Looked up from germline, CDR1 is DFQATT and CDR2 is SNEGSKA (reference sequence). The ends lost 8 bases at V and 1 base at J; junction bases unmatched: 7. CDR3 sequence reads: CSLADRANTEAFF. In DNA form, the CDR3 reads TGCAGTTTAGCTGACAGGGCGAACACTGAAGCTTTCTTT.

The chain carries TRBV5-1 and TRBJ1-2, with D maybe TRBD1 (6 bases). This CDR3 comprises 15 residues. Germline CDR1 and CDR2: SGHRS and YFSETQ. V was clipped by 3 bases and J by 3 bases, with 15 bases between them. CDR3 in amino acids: CASSSGTSNDYGYTF. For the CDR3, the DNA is TGCGCCAGCAGCTCCGGGACATCTAACGACTATGGCTACACCTTC.

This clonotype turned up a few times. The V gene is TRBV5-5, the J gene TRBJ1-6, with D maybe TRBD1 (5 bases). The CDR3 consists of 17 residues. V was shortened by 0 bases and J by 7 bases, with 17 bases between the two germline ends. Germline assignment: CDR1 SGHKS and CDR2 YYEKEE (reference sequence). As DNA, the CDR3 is TGTGCCAGCAGCTTGGATCCGGGACGGACTTCCAATTCACCCCTCCACTTT. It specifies CASSLDPGRTSNSPLHF.

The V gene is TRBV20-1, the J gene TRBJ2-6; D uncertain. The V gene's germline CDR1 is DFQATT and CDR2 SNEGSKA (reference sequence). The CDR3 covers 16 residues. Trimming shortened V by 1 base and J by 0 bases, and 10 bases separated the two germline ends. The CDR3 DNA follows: TGCAGTGCTAGAGGTCTCCAGGTCTCTGGGGCCAACGTCCTGACTTTC. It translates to CSARGLQVSGANVLTF.